This T cell receptor (beta chain) was captured by sequencing in a study of cytomegalovirus exposure and HLA in healthy donors. Across the study: Unique TCRs from HLA-typed donors, 80 million to 90 million of them, were held in an early data release. Study-level points and caveats: Certain sequence variants were highly shared and formed a cluster, and this cluster was likely a sequencing artifact. According to a later analysis, donors in an Asian-associated ancestry cluster reportedly had fewer N-insertions than the 666-donor mean.

Note on this clone: Its antigen is unknown. At one end, the junction sequence differs from germline, possibly due to a read error.

This CDR3 has 15 residues. CDR1 is SEHNR and CDR2 is FQNEAQ in the germline V gene (reference sequence). Researchers ran the PCR with 60 Vbeta and 13 Jbeta primers. In the original workflow: As a later analysis found, there were 78 million or so unique TCR beta chains, of which roughly 11 million were shared. The method was immunoSEQ multiplex PCR; TCRdb's version includes in-frame clones alone and lacks a portion of them. V and J calls and clone size are given by that table; D and trimming were obtained from the DNA. The sample yields about 98,000 clones, about two thirds seen once. V and J are TRBV7-9 and TRBJ1-1; TRBD1 matches at 7 bases. This clonotype originated in a man aged 45 to 65 in good health and CMV-seronegative. The sequenced sample was PBMCs. DNA for the CDR3: TGTTCCAGCAGCCTACACGACAGGGAGAACACTGAAGCTTTCTTT. The encoded protein is CSSSLHDRENTEAFF.